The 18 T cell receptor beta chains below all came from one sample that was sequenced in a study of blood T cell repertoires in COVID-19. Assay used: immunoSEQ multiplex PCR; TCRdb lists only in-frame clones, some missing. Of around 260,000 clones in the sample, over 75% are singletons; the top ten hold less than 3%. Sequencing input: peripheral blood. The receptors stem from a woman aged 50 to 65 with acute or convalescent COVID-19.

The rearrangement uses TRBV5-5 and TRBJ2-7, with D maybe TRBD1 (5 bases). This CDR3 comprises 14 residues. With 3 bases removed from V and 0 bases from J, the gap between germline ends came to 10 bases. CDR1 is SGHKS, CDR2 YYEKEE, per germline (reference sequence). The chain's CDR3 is CASSWAGSSYEQYF. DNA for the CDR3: TGTGCCAGCAGCTGGGCAGGGTCCTCCTACGAGCAGTACTTC.

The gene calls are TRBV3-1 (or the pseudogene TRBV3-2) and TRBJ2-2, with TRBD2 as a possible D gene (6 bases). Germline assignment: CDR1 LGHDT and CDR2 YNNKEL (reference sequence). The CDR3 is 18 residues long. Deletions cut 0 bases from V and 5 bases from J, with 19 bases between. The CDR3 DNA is TGTGCCAGCAGCCAAGATATGGAGGGAGTAGGAAGAACCGGGGAGCTGTTTTTT. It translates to CASSQDMEGVGRTGELFF.

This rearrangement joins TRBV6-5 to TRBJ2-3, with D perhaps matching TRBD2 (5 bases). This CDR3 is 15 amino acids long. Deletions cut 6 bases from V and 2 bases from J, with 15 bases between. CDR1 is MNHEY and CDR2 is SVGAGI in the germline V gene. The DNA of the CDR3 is TGTGCCAGCAGGCCTAGCTGGGCCTACACAGATACGCAGTATTTT. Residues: CASRPSWAYTDTQYF.

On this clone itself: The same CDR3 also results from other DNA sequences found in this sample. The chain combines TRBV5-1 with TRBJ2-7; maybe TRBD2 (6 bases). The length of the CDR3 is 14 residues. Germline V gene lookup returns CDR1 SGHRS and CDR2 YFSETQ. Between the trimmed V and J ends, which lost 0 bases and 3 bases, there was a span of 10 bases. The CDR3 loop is CASSLAGASYEQYF. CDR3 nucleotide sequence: TGCGCCAGCAGCTTGGCGGGAGCCAGCTACGAGCAGTACTTC.

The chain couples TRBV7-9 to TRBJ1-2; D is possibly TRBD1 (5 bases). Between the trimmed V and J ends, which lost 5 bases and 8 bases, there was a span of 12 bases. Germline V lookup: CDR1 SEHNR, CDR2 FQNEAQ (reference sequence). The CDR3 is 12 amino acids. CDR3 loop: CASSPEGVGYTF. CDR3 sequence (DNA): TGTGCCAGCAGCCCAGAAGGGGTCGGCTACACCTTC.

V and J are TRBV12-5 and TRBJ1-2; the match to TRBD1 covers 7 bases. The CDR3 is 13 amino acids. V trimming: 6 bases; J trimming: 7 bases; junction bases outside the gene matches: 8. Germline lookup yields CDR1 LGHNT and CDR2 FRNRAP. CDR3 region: CASGRGQEGGYTF. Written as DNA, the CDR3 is TGTGCTAGTGGCCGAGGACAGGAGGGTGGCTACACCTTC.

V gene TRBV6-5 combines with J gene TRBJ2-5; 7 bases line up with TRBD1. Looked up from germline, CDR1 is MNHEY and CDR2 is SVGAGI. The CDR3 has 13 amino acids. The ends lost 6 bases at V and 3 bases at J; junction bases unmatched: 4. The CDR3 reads CASRGQLEETQYF. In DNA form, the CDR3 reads TGTGCCAGCAGGGGACAGCTGGAAGAGACCCAGTACTTC.

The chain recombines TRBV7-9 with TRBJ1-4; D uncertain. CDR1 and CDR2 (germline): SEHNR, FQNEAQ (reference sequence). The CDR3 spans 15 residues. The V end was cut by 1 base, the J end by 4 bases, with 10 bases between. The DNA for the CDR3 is TGTGCCAGCAGCTTAGTCTCATCGGTTAATGAAAAACTGTTTTTT. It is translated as CASSLVSSVNEKLFF. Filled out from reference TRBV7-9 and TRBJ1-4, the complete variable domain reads DTGVSQNPRHKITKRGQNVTFRCDPISEHNRLYWYRQTLGQGPEFLTYFQNEAQLEKSRLLSDRFSAERPKGSFSTLEIQRTEQGDSAMYLCASSLVSSVNEKLFFGSGTQLSVL.

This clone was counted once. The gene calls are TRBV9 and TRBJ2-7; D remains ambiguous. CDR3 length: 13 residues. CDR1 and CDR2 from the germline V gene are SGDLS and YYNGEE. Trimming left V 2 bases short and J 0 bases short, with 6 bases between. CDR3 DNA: TGTGCCAGCAGCGTTTCTTACTCCTACGAGCAGTACTTC. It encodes CASSVSYSYEQYF.

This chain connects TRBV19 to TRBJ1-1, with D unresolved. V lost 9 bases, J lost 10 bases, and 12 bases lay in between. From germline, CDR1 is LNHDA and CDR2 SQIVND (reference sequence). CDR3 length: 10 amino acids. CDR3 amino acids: CASAPRVAFF. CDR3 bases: TGTGCCAGCGCTCCGAGGGTAGCTTTCTTT.

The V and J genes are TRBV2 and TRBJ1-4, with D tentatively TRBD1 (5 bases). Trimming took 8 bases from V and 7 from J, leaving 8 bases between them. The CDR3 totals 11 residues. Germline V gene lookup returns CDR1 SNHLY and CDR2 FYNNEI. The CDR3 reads CASGGGEKLFF. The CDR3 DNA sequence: TGTGCCAGCGGGGGAGGTGAAAAACTGTTTTTT.

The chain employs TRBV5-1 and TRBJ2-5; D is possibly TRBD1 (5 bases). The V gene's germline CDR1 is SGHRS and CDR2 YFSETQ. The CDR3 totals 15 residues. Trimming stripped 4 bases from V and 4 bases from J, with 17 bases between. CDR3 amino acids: CASSDSVGRLETQYF. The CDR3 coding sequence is TGCGCCAGCAGCGACTCAGTGGGGCGTTTAGAGACCCAGTACTTC.

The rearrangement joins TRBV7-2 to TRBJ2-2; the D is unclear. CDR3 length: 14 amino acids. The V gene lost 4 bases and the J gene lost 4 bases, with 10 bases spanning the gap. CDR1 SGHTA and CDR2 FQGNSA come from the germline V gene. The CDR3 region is CASSYPSGTGELFF. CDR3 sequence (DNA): TGTGCCAGCAGCTACCCTAGTGGCACCGGGGAGCTGTTTTTT.

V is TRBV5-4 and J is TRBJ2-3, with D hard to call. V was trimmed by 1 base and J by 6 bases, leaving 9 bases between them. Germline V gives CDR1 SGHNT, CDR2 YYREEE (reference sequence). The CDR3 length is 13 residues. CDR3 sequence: CASSLSAADTQYF. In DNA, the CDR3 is TGTGCCAGCAGCTTGTCTGCGGCGGATACGCAGTATTTT.

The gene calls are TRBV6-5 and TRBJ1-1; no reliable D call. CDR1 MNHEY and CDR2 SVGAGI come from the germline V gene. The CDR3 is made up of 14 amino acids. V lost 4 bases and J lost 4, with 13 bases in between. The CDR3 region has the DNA TGTGCCAGCAGTTTTACCTGGGAGCCCACTGAAGCTTTCTTT. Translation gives CASSFTWEPTEAFF.

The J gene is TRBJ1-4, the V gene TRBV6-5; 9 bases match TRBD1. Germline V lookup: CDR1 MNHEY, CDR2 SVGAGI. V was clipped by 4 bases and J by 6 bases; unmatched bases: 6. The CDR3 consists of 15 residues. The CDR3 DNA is TGTGCCAGCAGTTCGACCGGGACAGGGCATGAAAAACTGTTTTTT. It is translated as CASSSTGTGHEKLFF.

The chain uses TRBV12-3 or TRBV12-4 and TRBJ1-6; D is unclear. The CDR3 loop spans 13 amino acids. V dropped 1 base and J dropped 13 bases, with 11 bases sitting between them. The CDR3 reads CASSLGEQFPLHF. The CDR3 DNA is TGTGCCAGCAGTTTAGGCGAACAGTTTCCCCTCCACTTT.

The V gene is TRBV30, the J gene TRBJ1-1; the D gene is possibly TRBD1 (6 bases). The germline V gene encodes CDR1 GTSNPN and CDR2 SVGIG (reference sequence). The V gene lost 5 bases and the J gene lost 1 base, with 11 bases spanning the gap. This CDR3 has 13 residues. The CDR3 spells CAWWRGGNTEAFF. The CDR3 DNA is TGTGCCTGGTGGAGGGGGGGGAACACTGAAGCTTTCTTT.